This T cell receptor beta chain was captured by sequencing in a study of cytomegalovirus exposure and HLA in healthy donors. Whole-study results and caveats: Within the data, a cluster of highly shared sequence variants was likely a sequencing artifact. Generally TCR sequences proved uncommon, though certain public TCRs appeared in numerous donors. Most CMV-associated TCR beta chains were later found to appear HLA-restricted. Immune exposure information available was restricted to CMV serostatus.

Germline V gene lookup returns CDR1 MNHNS and CDR2 SASEGT. There are 11 residues in the CDR3. V was pared by 6 bases and J by 10 bases, with 12 bases between. A word on this clone: The antigen is undetermined.

Primers included in the PCR were 60 Vbeta and 13 Jbeta primers. Using immunoSEQ multiplex PCR, the repertoire was profiled, and TCRdb retains in-frame clones only, with some absent. Of roughly 34,000 clones in the sample, over 60% were seen once. The sequencing sample was made of PBMCs. The source of this sequence is a man between 40 and 49 years old in good health and CMV-seropositive. This sequence joins TRBV6-1 and TRBJ1-1, with D uncertain. CDR3 bases: TGTGCCAGCAGGGCCCTGATTTCAGCTTTCTTT. It encodes CASRALISAFF.